One TCR beta chain is described in this entry. Profiled with immunoSEQ multiplex PCR; TCRdb holds only in-frame clones, not every one. The profile covers roughly 14,000 clones, with around 74% appearing a single time and 1.3% taken by the ten largest. The sample originates from a study of chemoradiotherapy in HPV16-positive cancers. Repeated repertoire sampling spanned the course of chemoradiotherapy. Trimming took 4 bases from V and 3 from J, leaving 14 bases between them. Germline V gene data show CDR1 as SGHRS and CDR2 as YFSETQ. This CDR3 is 14 amino acids long. This chain connects TRBV5-1 to TRBJ2-7; no firm D call. The source is a human donor with HPV-associated anogenital cancer. This sample was obtained from a patient who underwent chemoradiotherapy. The DNA for the CDR3 is TGCGCCAGCAGCCCAATAACTGACAACTACGAGCAGTACTTC. Translating it yields CASSPITDNYEQYF.